Listed here are 23 T cell receptor beta chains from one sample, sequenced in a study of shared clonotypes between healthy human individuals. Assay used: immunoSEQ multiplex PCR; TCRdb lists only in-frame clones, some missing. The sample yields roughly 700,000 clones, 90% seen once. Sequencing was carried out using memory CD8+ T cells from PBMCs. Subset noted: CD45RO+ cells pooled with CCR7-negative TemRA cells. Receptors were obtained from a man aged 18 to 29 in good health. Some clones in this sample may be carry-over from other donors' samples.

The chain has TRBV11-2 and TRBJ2-1; no clear D. V lost 7 bases and J lost 9, with 16 bases in between. There are 13 residues in the CDR3. CDR1 is SGHAT and CDR2 is FQNNGV in the germline V gene. The CDR3 DNA reads TGTGCCAGCACCCCGCCCCTCGGAATTGAGCAGTTCTTC. It translates to CASTPPLGIEQFF.

V and J are TRBV9 and TRBJ2-3; D remains unclear. This CDR3 spans 15 amino acids. V was pared by 0 bases and J by 6 bases, with 14 bases between. CDR1 and CDR2 (germline): SGDLS, YYNGEE. CDR3 sequence: CASSVVIGLADTQYF. The CDR3 DNA sequence: TGTGCCAGCAGCGTAGTGATAGGGTTAGCCGATACGCAGTATTTT.

The chain recombines TRBV9 with TRBJ1-5, with a possible D match to TRBD1 (5 bases). CDR1 and CDR2 from the germline V gene are SGDLS and YYNGEE. The V gene lost 4 bases and the J gene lost 4 bases, with 12 bases spanning the gap. The CDR3 extends over 14 amino acids. CDR3: CASSSSGTNQPQHF. As DNA, the CDR3 is TGTGCCAGCAGCTCATCAGGGACGAATCAGCCCCAGCATTTT.

The V gene is TRBV9, the J gene TRBJ2-7; a possible D gene is TRBD2 (7 bases). CDR3 length equals 14 residues. V was pared by 0 bases and J by 5 bases, with 12 bases between. Germline-derived CDR1 and CDR2 are SGDLS and YYNGEE. The DNA of the CDR3 is TGTGCCAGCAGCGTAGTGGGGGGGCGGAACGAGCAGTACTTC. Its protein is CASSVVGGRNEQYF. The whole variable domain, filled in from reference TRBV9 and TRBJ2-7, reads DSGVTQTPKHLITATGQRVTLRCSPRSGDLSVYWYQQSLDQGLQFLIQYYNGEERAKGNILERFSAQQFPDLHSELNLSSLELGDSALYFCASSVVGGRNEQYFGPGTRLTVT.

This chain connects TRBV4-1 to TRBJ2-7; 9 nucleotides match TRBD1. With V trimmed by 2 bases and J by 3 bases, 8 bases remained unmatched. The germline CDR1 and CDR2 sequences are MGHRA and YSYEKL. The CDR3 extends over 16 amino acids. CDR3 DNA sequence: TGCGCCAGCAGCCAACCAACCGGGACAGGGTTCTACGAGCAGTACTTC. The encoded protein is CASSQPTGTGFYEQYF.

The chain joins TRBV10-3 to TRBJ1-4; 7 nucleotides agree with TRBD1. Losses at the gene ends were 7 bases for V and 5 bases for J; bases not matched to a gene: 4. This CDR3 has 13 residues. CDR1 is ENHRY and CDR2 is SYGVKD in the germline V gene. The CDR3 loop is CAIKGQLNEKLFF. The DNA of the CDR3 is TGTGCCATCAAGGGACAGCTAAATGAAAAACTGTTTTTT.

The chain couples TRBV4-2 to TRBJ1-2; D unclear. This CDR3 has 14 amino acids. Germline loops: CDR1 LGHNA, CDR2 YNFKEQ. V lost 5 bases and J lost 0, with 10 bases in between. As DNA, the CDR3 is TGTGCCAGCAGCTATGGGAATGCTAACTATGGCTACACCTTC. Residues: CASSYGNANYGYTF.

The genes are TRBV10-3 and TRBJ2-4, with 8 nucleotides matching TRBD2. Unmatched junction bases numbered 4, after V lost 3 bases and J lost 0 bases. This CDR3 comprises 16 residues. CDR1 ENHRY and CDR2 SYGVKD come from the germline V gene. DNA of the CDR3: TGTGCCATCAGTGAAACTAGCGGCCTAGCCAAAAACATTCAGTACTTC. It is translated as CAISETSGLAKNIQYF.

This clone was detected only a few times. The chain is built from TRBV4-3 and TRBJ2-7, with TRBD2 matching over 7 bases. The CDR3 sequence is 15 residues long. Germline V lookup: CDR1 LGHNA, CDR2 YSLEER. Trimming removed 0 bases from V and 3 bases from J; junction bases left unmatched: 5. CDR3 in amino acids: CASSQDRPSGYEQYF. In nucleotides, the CDR3 is TGCGCCAGCAGCCAAGATCGGCCTAGCGGCTACGAGCAGTACTTC.

The chain carries TRBV2 and TRBJ2-1, with D possibly being TRBD2 (6 bases). The V end lost 10 bases, the J end lost 4 bases, and 17 bases lay between the germline ends. Germline V gene lookup returns CDR1 SNHLY and CDR2 FYNNEI. The CDR3 sequence is 14 residues long. The CDR3 loop reads CATAGSIRYNEQFF. The CDR3 coding sequence is TGTGCCACGGCGGGGTCTATCCGGTACAATGAGCAGTTCTTC.

The chain recombines TRBV4-1 with TRBJ2-7; no definite D call. CDR1 is MGHRA and CDR2 is YSYEKL in the germline V gene. V lost 1 base and J lost 3, with 16 bases in between. The CDR3 length is 16 residues. In DNA form, the CDR3 reads TGCGCCAGCAGCCAAGGTGGGCCCCGATCCCACTACGAGCAGTACTTC. Amino acids: CASSQGGPRSHYEQYF.

The rearrangement joins TRBV7-8 to TRBJ2-1; TRBD2 aligns across 7 bases. J lost 0 bases, V lost 4 bases, and 6 bases had no gene match. CDR1 is SGHVS and CDR2 is FQNEAQ in the germline V gene. The CDR3 spans 16 residues. In DNA form, the CDR3 reads TGTGCCAGCAGCTCTCCGACTAGCCCCTCCTACAATGAGCAGTTCTTC. This gives the protein CASSSPTSPSYNEQFF.

The rearrangement uses TRBV2 and TRBJ1-1; no clear D. The CDR3 totals 15 residues. Germline V gene data show CDR1 as SNHLY and CDR2 as FYNNEI. The V and J ends lost 4 bases and 4 bases respectively, with 16 bases between them. The CDR3 reads CASSGLKIGSTEAFF. Here the CDR3 DNA reads TGTGCCAGCAGTGGGCTAAAAATAGGAAGCACTGAAGCTTTCTTT. Combining the CDR3 with reference TRBV2 and TRBJ1-1 gives the whole variable domain EPEVTQTPSHQVTQMGQEVILRCVPISNHLYFYWYRQILGQKVEFLVSFYNNEISEKSEIFDDQFSVERPDGSNFTLKIRSTKLEDSAMYFCASSGLKIGSTEAFFGQGTRLTVV.

This chain connects TRBV11-1 to TRBJ2-5; D is possibly TRBD1 (5 bases). Germline V gives CDR1 SGHAT, CDR2 FQDESV (reference sequence). The CDR3 runs 14 residues. Trimming stripped 1 base from V and 2 bases from J, with 8 bases between. The CDR3 reads CASSLEGKQETQYF. CDR3 coding DNA: TGTGCCAGCAGCTTAGAGGGGAAACAAGAGACCCAGTACTTC.

This chain joins TRBV11-2 and TRBJ1-2; D unresolved. Germline assignment: CDR1 SGHAT and CDR2 FQNNGV. The CDR3 is made up of 15 amino acids. Trimming removed 0 bases at V and 7 bases at J, with 15 bases between. CDR3 DNA sequence: TGTGCCAGCAGCTTAGACCCCTCAATAAGTAGTGGCTACACCTTC. Its protein product is CASSLDPSISSGYTF.

The CDR3 DNA is TGCAGCGGCCGTGGGGGACAGGGTGACATAGATGAGCAGTTCTTC. Amino acids: CSGRGGQGDIDEQFF. The genes are TRBV29-1 and TRBJ2-1, with 9 bases aligning to TRBD1. The germline V gene has CDR1 SQVTM and CDR2 ANQGSEA. The CDR3 length is 15 residues. Trimming removed 7 bases from V and 8 bases from J; junction bases left unmatched: 15.

The chain carries TRBV6-5 and TRBJ2-2; TRBD2 agrees at 8 bases. This CDR3 region has 15 residues. The V gene end was trimmed by 6 bases and the J gene end by 0 bases; junction bases not matched to a gene: 3. The germline gives CDR1 MNHEY, CDR2 SVGAGI. CDR3 region: CASSSSGTNTGELFF. The CDR3 nucleotides read TGTGCCAGCAGCAGTAGCGGGACGAACACCGGGGAGCTGTTTTTT.

The gene calls are TRBV7-9 and TRBJ2-7; D is uncertain. V lost 1 base, J lost 6 bases, and 10 bases lay in between. This CDR3 has 13 residues. The germline V gene encodes CDR1 SEHNR and CDR2 FQNEAQ (reference sequence). The CDR3 DNA sequence: TGTGCCAGCAGCTTAGACAAGGGAAGCGAGCAGTACTTC. Translation gives CASSLDKGSEQYF.

This rearrangement joins TRBV13 to TRBJ2-7; 7 bases line up with TRBD2. V lost 4 bases to trimming and J lost 0 bases; unmatched junction nucleotides: 6. This CDR3 has 15 residues. Per germline, CDR1 PRHDT and CDR2 FYEKMQ (reference sequence). CDR3 nucleotides: TGTGCCAGCAGCTCGTCCGGGACTAACTCCTACGAGCAGTACTTC. Residues: CASSSSGTNSYEQYF.

CDR3 loop: CASSSGSWGVQNTEAFF. CDR3 DNA sequence: TGTGCCAGCAGTTCAGGGAGCTGGGGGGTCCAGAACACTGAAGCTTTCTTT. The V call is TRBV28, the J call TRBJ1-1; maybe TRBD1 (5 bases). Looked up from germline, CDR1 is MDHEN and CDR2 is SYDVKM. Trimming shortened V by 4 bases and J by 1 base, and 19 bases separated the two germline ends. The CDR3 covers 17 residues.

In regard to this clone: Within the sample, other DNA sequences also encode this same CDR3. The V call is TRBV28, the J call TRBJ2-7; 11 bases agree with TRBD2. Germline-derived CDR1 and CDR2 are MDHEN and SYDVKM. J gave up 1 base and V 6 bases, and 2 bases lay outside the gene matches. This CDR3 has 14 residues. Written as DNA, the CDR3 is TGTGCCAGCAGCTTAGCGGGAGGGTCCTACGAGCAGTACTTC. It codes for CASSLAGGSYEQYF. The full variable domain, its missing parts supplied by reference TRBV28 and TRBJ2-7, is DVKVTQSSRYLVKRTGEKVFLECVQDMDHENMFWYRQDPGLGLRLIYFSYDVKMKEKGDIPEGYSVSREKKERFSLILESASTNQTSMYLCASSLAGGSYEQYFGPGTRLTVT.

The J gene is TRBJ2-3, the V gene TRBV28; no definite D call. Germline CDR1 and CDR2: MDHEN and SYDVKM. The CDR3 has 15 amino acids. V was shortened by 4 bases and J by 0 bases, with 11 bases between the two germline ends. CDR3 region: CASSSQRTSTDTQYF. The CDR3 DNA reads as TGTGCCAGCAGTTCCCAGCGTACTAGCACAGATACGCAGTATTTT.

The V gene is TRBV4-1, the J gene TRBJ1-1; TRBD1 is a possible D gene (5 bases). Trimming left V 0 bases short and J 4 bases short, with 12 bases between. Germline V lookup: CDR1 MGHRA, CDR2 YSYEKL. The CDR3 spans 15 residues. The CDR3 loop is CASSQDRGLLTEAFF. Here the CDR3 DNA reads TGCGCCAGCAGCCAAGATAGGGGTCTTCTCACTGAAGCTTTCTTT.